The sequence of this TCR beta chain was determined in a study of T cell repertoires in cytomegalovirus infection. The wider study: The public TCR beta signatures pointed to both CMV infection and matching HLA type. General observations from the study: CMV carriers having the relevant HLA were flagged by cumulative public TCR beta family frequency. HLA-C-restricted TCR beta clonotypes specific for CMV led the ex vivo response.

This clonotype occurred a few times. Its specificity is unknown. Germline values: CDR1 MDHEN, CDR2 SYDVKM. V lost 5 bases and J lost 3; bases outside the gene matches: 14. This CDR3 is 18 amino acids long. MiXCR, applied by TCRdb to the reads, yields one record per CDR3 protein. The sample records approximately 180,000 distinct CDR3 sequences, about 15% being singletons. The specimen sequenced was CD8+ T cells from PBMCs. The chain has TRBV28 and TRBJ2-1; 9 nucleotides align to TRBD2. The clonotype was recovered from a human donor in good health (CMV status not recorded). Some clones in this sample may be carry-over from other donors' samples. CDR3 amino acids: CASSEGPETSGLYNEQFF. The CDR3, as DNA: TGTGCCAGCAGTGAGGGCCCGGAAACTAGCGGGCTCTACAATGAGCAGTTCTTC.